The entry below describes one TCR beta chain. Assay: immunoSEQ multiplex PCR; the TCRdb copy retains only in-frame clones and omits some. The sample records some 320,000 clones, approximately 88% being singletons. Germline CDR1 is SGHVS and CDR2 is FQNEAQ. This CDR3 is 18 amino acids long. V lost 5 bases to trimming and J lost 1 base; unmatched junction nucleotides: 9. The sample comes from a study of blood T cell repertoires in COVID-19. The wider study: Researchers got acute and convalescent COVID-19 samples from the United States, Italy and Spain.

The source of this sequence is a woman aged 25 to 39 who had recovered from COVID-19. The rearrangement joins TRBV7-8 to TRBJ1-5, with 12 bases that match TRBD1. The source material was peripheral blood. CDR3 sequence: CASSPGTGGVGSNQPQHF. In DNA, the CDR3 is TGTGCCAGCAGCCCTGGGACAGGGGGCGTCGGCAGCAATCAGCCCCAGCATTTT.